One and the same sample provided the 3 T cell receptor beta chains below, sequenced in a study of cytomegalovirus exposure and HLA in healthy donors. The PCR made use of 60 Vbeta and 13 Jbeta primers. Some clones are missing from TCRdb's copy, which holds only in-frame ones; the method was immunoSEQ multiplex PCR. The repertoire holds some 140,000 clones, with around 84% as singletons. Sequencing was performed on PBMCs. The receptors were gathered from a woman in her forties in good health and CMV-seropositive.

The J gene is TRBJ2-1, the V gene TRBV21-1; the D call TRBD2 from the table was never checked on the DNA. TRBV21-1 is flagged as a pseudogene. This CDR3 contains 21 residues. CDR3 DNA sequence: TGTGCCAGCAGCAAAAGTTCCGGCAGGGGACTACTAGCGGGGGGGTACAATGAGCAGTTCTTC. It translates to CASSKSSGRGLLAGGYNEQFF.

The gene calls are TRBV7-8 and TRBJ2-7; D unclear. V was pared by 1 base and J by 6 bases, with 10 bases between. Germline CDR1 SGHVS, CDR2 FQNEAQ. The CDR3 covers 13 residues. The chain's CDR3 is CASSLDTGGEQYF. Here the CDR3 DNA reads TGTGCCAGCAGCTTAGATACCGGTGGCGAGCAGTACTTC.

This clone was counted a few times. V is TRBV7-9 and J is TRBJ1-3; 7 bases map to TRBD1. The CDR3 runs 13 residues. V lost 5 bases to trimming and J lost 8 bases; unmatched junction nucleotides: 6. Germline assignment: CDR1 SEHNR and CDR2 FQNEAQ (reference sequence). The CDR3 is CASSPGQVDTIYF. The CDR3 DNA follows: TGTGCCAGCAGCCCAGGACAGGTAGACACCATATATTTT.